This TCR beta chain was captured by sequencing in a study of shared clonotypes between healthy human individuals. V was cut by 3 bases and J by 2 bases, with 5 bases left in between. Germline V lookup: CDR1 SEHNR, CDR2 FQNEAQ (reference sequence). The CDR3 consists of 12 residues. All donors were healthy HIV-negative adults lacking recent acute infections or vaccinations. Some clones are missing from TCRdb's copy, which holds only in-frame ones; the method was immunoSEQ multiplex PCR. The sample contains a few million clones, 85% to 95% of which appear only once. This receptor was taken from a man between 18 and 35 years old in good health. Some clones in this sample may be carry-over from other donors' samples. Sequenced input: naive CD4+ T cells from PBMCs. Subset in this sample: CD45RA+ positively selected. The rearrangement uses TRBV7-9 and TRBJ2-7, with D unresolved. CDR3 sequence reads: CASSLQTYEQYF. For the CDR3, the DNA is TGTGCCAGCAGCTTGCAGACCTACGAGCAGTACTTC.